This T cell receptor (beta chain) was captured in a study of cytomegalovirus exposure and HLA in healthy donors. The study's findings and limits: A later analysis reportedly identified an Asian-associated ancestry cluster as carrying fewer N-insertions than the roughly 720-donor mean. It was reportedly the case that the classifier diagnosed cytomegalovirus status with high specificity and sensitivity. Within a later analysis, the majority of CMV-associated TCR beta chains appeared HLA-restricted. From TCR beta sequences, most subjects' HLA-A and HLA-B alleles were reportedly predicted accurately.

Amplification used 60 Vbeta primers and 13 Jbeta primers. TCRdb's copy holds only in-frame clones and misses some; the assay was immunoSEQ multiplex PCR. The sample records about 110,000 clones, more than 60% being singletons. Trimming took 5 bases from V and 6 from J; bases not matched to a gene: 16. CDR3 length: 16 amino acids. CDR1 is MDHEN and CDR2 is SYDVKM in the germline V gene. As for this clone: The antigen remains unidentified.

V and J are TRBV28 and TRBJ2-7; TRBD1 matches at 7 bases. The sample was PBMCs. The TCR originated in a man between 60 and 75 years old in good health and CMV-seronegative. The CDR3 region has the DNA TGTGCCAGCAGTCACGACGGGCGACAGGGTCTCGGCGAGCAGTACGTC. This codes for CASSHDGRQGLGEQYV.